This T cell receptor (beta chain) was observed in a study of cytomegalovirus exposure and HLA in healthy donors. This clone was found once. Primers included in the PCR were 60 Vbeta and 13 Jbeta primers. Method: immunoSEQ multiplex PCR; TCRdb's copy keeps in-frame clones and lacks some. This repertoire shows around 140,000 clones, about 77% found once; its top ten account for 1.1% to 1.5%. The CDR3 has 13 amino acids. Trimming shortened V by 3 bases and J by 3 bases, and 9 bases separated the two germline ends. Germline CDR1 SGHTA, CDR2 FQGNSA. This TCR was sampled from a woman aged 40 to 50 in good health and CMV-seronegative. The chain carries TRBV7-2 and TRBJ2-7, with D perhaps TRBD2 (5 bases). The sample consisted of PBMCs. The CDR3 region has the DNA TGTGCCAGCAGCTTCGGGGTCGGCTACGAGCAGTACTTC. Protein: CASSFGVGYEQYF. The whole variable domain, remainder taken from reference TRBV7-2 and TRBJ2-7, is GAGVSQSPSNKVTEKGKDVELRCDPISGHTALYWYRQSLGQGLEFLIYFQGNSAPDKSGLPSDRFSAERTGGSVSTLTIQRTQQEDSAVYLCASSFGVGYEQYFGPGTRLTVT.